These T cell receptor beta chains were read from a single sample in a study of CD8+ T cells in alopecia areata. Measured with immunoSEQ multiplex PCR; TCRdb has only the in-frame clones, and not every one. This table holds about 190,000 clones, 50% to 70% found once. Sequenced here: CD4+ T cells sorted from blood, sampled between weeks 49 and 50, from a patient treated with tofacitinib. The receptors were sampled from a human donor with alopecia areata. CDR3s include the opening cysteine and the closing phenylalanine or tryptophan. The D gene is left open where the match is weak. Clone size appears in some rows only: once, few, many, or a class for an expanded clone.

TRBV5-6	TRBJ1-2	-	12	-	TGTGCCAGCAGCTCGGGGTCATATGGCTACACCTTC	CASSSGSYGYTF
TRBV30	TRBJ1-1	-	13	-	TGTGCCTGGAGTACCCCGGGGAGGCCCGAAGCTTTCTTT	CAWSTPGRPEAFF
TRBV29-1	TRBJ1-6	-	11	-	TGCAGCGTTGAAGTGGAAGGTGAACTCCACTTT	CSVEVEGELHF
TRBV30	TRBJ1-2	-	16	-	TGTGCCTGGATTCCCGGGATCAATGTTGGGAGCTATGGCTACACCTTC	CAWIPGINVGSYGYTF
TRBV19	TRBJ2-6	few	14	-	TGTGCCAGTAGTCCCCGTTCTGGGGCCAACGTCCTGACTTTC	CASSPRSGANVLTF
TRBV7-2	TRBJ2-7	few	13	-	TGTGCCAGCGAACGGGACAAGACCTACGAGCAGTACTTC	CASERDKTYEQYF
TRBV7-7	TRBJ2-7	-	14	TRBD2	TGTGCCAGCAGCTTGGCAGCGGGGGGTTACGAGCAGTACTTC	CASSLAAGGYEQYF
TRBV12-5	TRBJ2-3	-	14	-	TGTGCTAGTGGTTTGGTTAATCGCTTAGATACGCAGTATTTT	CASGLVNRLDTQYF
TRBV27	TRBJ1-1	-	13	-	TGTGCCAGCAGTCAGGCCATGGACACTGAAGCTTTCTTT	CASSQAMDTEAFF
TRBV30	TRBJ1-5	-	15	-	TGTGCCTGGACGGGGCGGATAGGCGGCAATCAGCCCCAGCATTTT	CAWTGRIGGNQPQHF
TRBV7-8	TRBJ2-3	once	16	TRBD2	TGTGCCAGCAGCACTACTAGCGGGTATCGTCCCGATACGCAGTATTTT	CASSTTSGYRPDTQYF
TRBV6-6	TRBJ2-7	-	14	-	TGTGCCAGCAGCTACCCAGAGGGGGAAGGCGAGCAGTACTTC	CASSYPEGEGEQYF